These 14 T cell receptor beta chains were all obtained from the same sample, sequenced in a study of control samples from healthy donors and cancer patients. Clones were read by immunoSEQ multiplex PCR, and TCRdb kept only the in-frame ones, dropping some. The repertoire has some 120,000 clones, approximately 90% of them found once; the top ten carry 1.1%. Sequenced input: PBMCs. The receptors stem from a woman between 45 and 60 years old with colorectal cancer.

This chain connects TRBV27 to TRBJ2-1, with 8 bases that match TRBD2. This CDR3 contains 16 residues. Germline assignment: CDR1 MNHEY and CDR2 SMNVEV (reference sequence). With V trimmed by 3 bases and J by 6 bases, 10 bases remained unmatched. For the CDR3, the DNA is TGTGCCAGCAGTTTTGGTACGGGAGGGCCGGGCAATGAGCAGTTCTTC. Translating gives CASSFGTGGPGNEQFF.

The chain couples TRBV9 to TRBJ1-1, with D uncertain. Per the germline V gene, CDR1 is SGDLS and CDR2 is YYNGEE. The germline V and J ends were trimmed by 0 bases and 6 bases, with 9 bases remaining between them. The CDR3 length is 13 residues. CDR3 region: CASSVVARPEAFF. The CDR3 coding sequence is TGTGCCAGCAGCGTAGTTGCACGACCTGAAGCTTTCTTT. The variable domain in full, with the rest retrieved from reference TRBV9 and TRBJ1-1, is DSGVTQTPKHLITATGQRVTLRCSPRSGDLSVYWYQQSLDQGLQFLIQYYNGEERAKGNILERFSAQQFPDLHSELNLSSLELGDSALYFCASSVVARPEAFFGQGTRLTVV.

For the CDR3, the DNA is TGTGCCAGCAGTCCCGGTCTAGCGGGAGGGCCCACCAACAATGAGCAGTTCTTC. Its protein product is CASSPGLAGGPTNNEQFF. The chain combines TRBV2 with TRBJ2-1, with 12 bases aligning to TRBD2. The CDR3 contains 18 residues. CDR1 and CDR2 from the germline V gene are SNHLY and FYNNEI. V lost 5 bases and J lost 5; bases outside the gene matches: 13.

This clone was counted only a few times. The chain has TRBV21-1 and TRBJ2-7; TRBD2 is the table's D call, not checked against the DNA. TRBV21-1 is noted as a pseudogene. The CDR3 covers 19 residues. In DNA, the CDR3 is TGTGCCAGCAGCAAAGGGGTTGGACTTAAGGGGCTAGCGTGGTACGAGCAGTACTTC. Residues: CASSKGVGLKGLAWYEQYF.

Turning to this clone: At one end the junction does not follow the germline gene, possibly because of a read error. This chain joins TRBV2 and TRBJ2-1; 9 nucleotides agree with TRBD2. Germline V CDR1 and CDR2: SNHLY, FYNNEI. The CDR3 is 12 amino acids. CDR3 region: CASSAGLAGFLF. CDR3 DNA: TGTGCCAGCAGTGCGGGGCTAGCGGGGTTCCTCTTC.

V and J are TRBV5-1 and TRBJ2-1; 8 bases agree with TRBD1. This CDR3 contains 13 residues. Germline assignment: CDR1 SGHRS and CDR2 YFSETQ. Unmatched junction bases numbered 7, after V lost 5 bases and J lost 9 bases. CDR3 coding DNA: TGCGCCAGCAGTGGACAGGGTGGCGTTGAGCAGTTCTTC. It specifies CASSGQGGVEQFF.

The chain employs TRBV7-6 and TRBJ2-2; no firm D call. The CDR3 sequence is 17 residues long. V gave up 1 base and J gave up 2 bases, with 14 bases separating them. Germline V gene sequence: CDR1 SGHVS, CDR2 FNYEAQ. The CDR3 DNA reads as TGTGCCAGCAGCTTAGTCCTTGGGGTAGCTAACACCGGGGAGCTGTTTTTT. It encodes CASSLVLGVANTGELFF.

The rearrangement links TRBV13 to TRBJ2-3; the D is unclear. The CDR3 runs 14 residues. V lost 1 base, J lost 0 bases, and 5 bases lay in between. Germline V gene sequence: CDR1 PRHDT, CDR2 FYEKMQ (reference sequence). The CDR3 spells CASSLVSSTDTQYF. DNA for the CDR3: TGTGCCAGCAGCTTAGTGTCTAGCACAGATACGCAGTATTTT.

The chain uses TRBV11-3 and TRBJ1-1; no definite D call. This CDR3 has 13 amino acids. Germline assignment: CDR1 SGHNT and CDR2 YENEEA. The V end was cut by 2 bases, the J end by 1 base, with 5 bases between. This chain's CDR3 is CASSLFQNTEAFF. The CDR3, as DNA: TGTGCCAGCAGCTTATTTCAGAACACTGAAGCTTTCTTT.

This clone was seen once. In DNA, the CDR3 is TGTGCCAGCAGCTTGGTGGAGACCCAGTACTTC. It yields the protein CASSLVETQYF. This chain uses TRBV5-5 with TRBJ2-5; no clear D gene. V was shortened by 0 bases and J by 5 bases, with 2 bases between the two germline ends. The CDR3 length is 11 residues. CDR1 SGHKS and CDR2 YYEKEE come from the germline V gene (reference sequence).

The chain recombines TRBV2 with TRBJ2-1; tentatively, D is TRBD2 (6 bases). The germline V gene has CDR1 SNHLY and CDR2 FYNNEI. The CDR3 is 14 residues long. V was cut by 7 bases and J by 3 bases, with 13 bases left in between. The CDR3 loop is CASNSGEVYNEQFF. For the CDR3, the DNA is TGTGCCAGCAATTCCGGGGAGGTCTACAATGAGCAGTTCTTC.

A single count supports this clone. This chain joins TRBV6-5 and TRBJ2-7; no reliable D call. Trimming removed 0 bases from V and 4 bases from J, with 10 bases in between. Germline V gives CDR1 MNHEY, CDR2 SVGAGI. This CDR3 has 14 amino acids. The CDR3 sequence is CASSYSPSDYEQYF. The CDR3 bases are TGTGCCAGCAGTTACTCGCCGTCAGATTACGAGCAGTACTTC.

The V gene is TRBV18, the J gene TRBJ2-3, with 9 bases matching TRBD2. Germline loops: CDR1 KGHSH, CDR2 LQKENI. The trim removed 4 bases at V and 4 bases at J, leaving 6 bases unmatched. The CDR3 contains 15 residues. CDR3 protein: CASSRLAGSADTQYF. The DNA for the CDR3 is TGTGCCAGCTCACGTCTAGCGGGGAGTGCAGATACGCAGTATTTT.

This clone is a singleton in its sample. This sequence joins TRBV30 and TRBJ1-6; D remains unclear. The germline V gene has CDR1 GTSNPN and CDR2 SVGIG (reference sequence). V lost 2 bases and J lost 2, with 10 bases in between. CDR3 length: 15 amino acids. CDR3 bases: TGTGCCTGGAGTCCGGAGGGAACCTATAATTCACCCCTCCACTTT. It encodes CAWSPEGTYNSPLHF.